These 6 T cell receptor beta chains were sequenced from one sample in a study of CD8 T cells in Susac syndrome. Random hexamers served to reverse transcribe roughly 0.5 to 1 ug RNA. TCRdb re-derived calls from the immunoSEQ multiplex PCR reads in MiXCR, one entry per CDR3 protein. The table has over 80,000 distinct CDR3 sequences, just under 95% seen once; the top ten hold roughly 0.3%. Sequencing used CD8+ T cells from PBMCs. The receptors were gathered from a human donor in good health.

The chain recombines TRBV4-1 with TRBJ2-3, with D perhaps assigned TRBD1 or TRBD2 (6 bases each). This CDR3 spans 14 amino acids. CDR1 MGHRA and CDR2 YSYEKL come from the germline V gene. V was clipped by 4 bases and J by 4 bases, with 12 bases between them. The CDR3 loop reads CASSLKGGADTQYF. For the CDR3, the DNA is TGCGCCAGCAGCCTCAAGGGGGGAGCAGATACGCAGTATTTT.

The genes are TRBV6-6 and TRBJ1-1; D call uncertain. V was trimmed by 5 bases and J by 3 bases, leaving 4 bases between them. This CDR3 comprises 11 residues. CDR1 is MNHNY, CDR2 SVGAGI, per germline (reference sequence). The CDR3 region is CASSAYTEAFF. CDR3 coding DNA: TGTGCCAGCAGTGCCTACACTGAAGCTTTCTTT.

The chain joins TRBV4-1 to TRBJ1-4; D unclear. Trimming stripped 7 bases from V and 8 bases from J, with 20 bases between. CDR1 and CDR2 from the germline V gene are MGHRA and YSYEKL. This CDR3 is 15 amino acids long. The CDR3 loop is CASTHTAGESEKLFF. In DNA, the CDR3 is TGCGCCAGCACCCATACGGCAGGAGAATCGGAAAAACTGTTTTTT.

This sequence joins TRBV6-5 and TRBJ1-6; maybe TRBD1 (5 bases). Germline CDR1 is MNHEY and CDR2 is SVGAGI. The length of the CDR3 is 13 residues. Trimming pared 3 bases from V and 14 bases from J, leaving 14 bases between. CDR3 in DNA: TGTGCCAGCAGTTATCGACAGTTCCCAGCCCTCCACTTT. It translates to CASSYRQFPALHF.

The chain combines TRBV5-1 with TRBJ1-5; no clear D gene. V was cut by 4 bases and J by 1 base, with 12 bases left in between. The CDR3 length is 15 residues. Germline CDR1 is SGHRS and CDR2 is YFSETQ. CDR3 loop: CASSPTVGSNQPQHF. CDR3 in DNA: TGCGCCAGCAGCCCAACCGTTGGGAGCAATCAGCCCCAGCATTTT.

In nucleotides, the CDR3 is TGCGCCAGCAGTCACCGCGGACAGGGCCGATCGAACACTGAAGCTTTCTTT. Translated, it gives CASSHRGQGRSNTEAFF. The chain combines TRBV23-1 with TRBJ1-1; 8 nucleotides agree with TRBD1. TRBV23-1 qualifies as an ORF whose function is uncertain. V lost 3 bases, J lost 1 base, and 10 bases stayed unmatched. The CDR3 sequence is 17 residues long.